This T cell receptor (beta chain) was captured by sequencing in a study of blood T cell repertoires in COVID-19 (TCRdb year 2020). In terms of the full investigation: Samples from collaborators originated in the United States, Italy and Spain and spanned both the acute and convalescent phases of COVID-19. The material from the prospective study consisted of cDNA or gDNA derived from T cells, B-cell-depleted T cells, or PBMCs. The dataset comprised deeply sampled blood TCRbeta repertoires from subjects exposed to, actively infected with, or recovered from COVID-19. The repertoires were released in a freely available public database meant as a resource for research on the immune response to SARS-CoV-2. The samples were drawn from two sources: the first 160 participants of the ongoing ImmuneRACE study, and over 1,000 subjects contributed by 6 global collaborators. The sample metadata nearly always contained a de-identified subject ID, COVID-19 status, age in years and sex. Where available, HLA class I and class II types were obtained from metadata supplied by the sample provider rather than from assay-based typing. General conclusions and limits of the study: The quantity of clinical and demographic metadata differed by source and by participant and was supplied without curation.

The CDR3 spans 14 residues, from the cysteine through the phenylalanine. Kept here is only the CDR3 DNA, which spans 42 bases and is read in frame from base 1. V sheds 1 base and J sheds 8 bases, leaving 15 bases between their ends. The germline V gene sets CDR1 to SGHRS and CDR2 to YFSETQ. TCRbeta CDR3 regions were amplified from genomic DNA by means of the immunoSEQ Assay, a bias-controlled multiplex PCR. Concerning the study's data processing: The number of nucleated cells in each sample was estimated by amplification of reference gene primers within the assay. To quantify the absolute abundance of each unique TCRbeta CDR3 rearrangement, sequence reads were collapsed and filtered. For each sample, productive Simpson clonality was calculated as the square root of Simpson's diversity index across productive rearrangements. The table was pulled from immuneACCESS by TCRdb, which kept in-frame rearrangements only. Such tables lose some clones; where checked, under half of the loss comes from unresolved V genes, and the rest has no known cause. V, J and clone size were drawn from that table, and D and trimming were deduced from the DNA. Recorded for this sample are 200,000 to 250,000 clones; about 80% of them occurred a single time. Together, the top ten hold 4.8% of the sample.

Participants in the prospective study were aged roughly 18 to 100 years, lived in 20 to 30 United States geographic areas, and enrolled through a virtual design. To assign participants to cohorts, the prospective study relied on clinical history that participants themselves reported in a screening survey and a study questionnaire. Exposed participants were defined as having been in contact with someone with a PCR-confirmed or clinician-diagnosed COVID-19 case within 2 weeks of study entry. In the prospective study, mobile phlebotomists collected whole blood, serum and a nasopharyngeal or oropharyngeal swab from each participant. Over an approximately 2-month period, participants in the prospective study had the option of providing additional blood draws and questionnaires. Prospective study blood samples were shipped either frozen or at room temperature before DNA extraction. Turning to this clone: Its antigen has not been determined. Base-call qualities are not available, and no considerably larger clone is one nucleotide away.

The sequence joins TRBV5-1 to TRBJ1-2, with TRBD1 tentatively as D gene (5 bases match). The TCR originated in a woman aged 45 to 65 who had been exposed to COVID-19. Input material: PBMCs or T cells enriched from blood (not recorded which). The CDR3 reads as follows: CASSLNAGQGGYTF. The DNA sequence follows: TGCGCCAGCAGCTTGAATGCCGGACAAGGGGGCTACACCTTC.